The 6 T cell receptor beta chains listed next were all sequenced from one sample in a study of metastatic and nonmetastatic thyroid tumors (dated by TCRdb to 2020 to 2021). Library preparation employed PCR. Sequenced using an Illumina HiSeq 4000. TCRdb handled the public reads itself, with Q25 trimming in fastp and clone calling in MiXCR, and kept productive beta chains. In this sample the table shows some 17,000 clones, roughly 25% of which occur a single time. The ten most abundant clones make up 15% of the sample. None of the patients had been given any treatment before thyroid surgery. Sequenced input: adjacent normal tissue. The receptors originated from a female donor with papillary thyroid cancer or a benign thyroid nodule (not recorded which). Some clones in this sample may be carry-over from other donors' samples.

This chain uses TRBV12-3 or TRBV12-4 with TRBJ2-7, with 11 nucleotides matching TRBD2. Losses at the gene ends were 1 base for V and 0 bases for J; bases not matched to a gene: 8. The CDR3 runs 18 residues. CDR3 in DNA: TGTGCCAGCAGTTTAGAGGCTAGCGGGGGGCCTTTCTCCTACGAGCAGTACTTC. Translation gives CASSLEASGGPFSYEQYF.

About this clone itself: Distinct nucleotide sequences in the sample also encode this CDR3. The chain employs TRBV27 and TRBJ2-2; D is ambiguous. Germline loops: CDR1 MNHEY, CDR2 SMNVEV (reference sequence). There are 13 residues in the CDR3. Trimming removed 5 bases at V and 4 bases at J, with 8 bases between. This CDR3 reads CASSPQTTGELFF. As DNA, the CDR3 is TGTGCCAGCAGTCCCCAAACCACCGGGGAGCTGTTTTTT.

This clone was counted once. V is TRBV19 and J is TRBJ1-4; D not certain. V was clipped by 5 bases and J by 7 bases, with 17 bases between them. The germline gives CDR1 LNHDA, CDR2 SQIVND (reference sequence). This CDR3 has 15 residues. Here the CDR3 reads CASSSQSGRGEKLFF. The DNA of the CDR3 is TGTGCCAGTAGTTCGCAGTCCGGGCGGGGTGAAAAACTGTTTTTT.

This clone occurred a few times. CDR3 nucleotide sequence: TGTGCCAGCAGTCCCTCCGGGACAGGGGGAGGGCGGCAGTACTTC. Translated: CASSPSGTGGGRQYF. V gene TRBV27 combines with J gene TRBJ2-7; TRBD1 matches at 11 bases. Germline values: CDR1 MNHEY, CDR2 SMNVEV (reference sequence). The CDR3 spans 15 residues. Germline trimming cut 5 bases from V and 9 bases from J; bases unmatched to any gene: 12.

The V and J genes are TRBV20-1 and TRBJ1-1; D unresolved. The CDR3 runs to 12 residues. Germline V gives CDR1 DFQATT, CDR2 SNEGSKA (reference sequence). The V gene lost 5 bases and the J gene lost 6 bases, with 13 bases spanning the gap. The CDR3 DNA sequence: TGCAGTGCTGGAAACCCAAGCTCTGAAGCTTTCTTT. This codes for CSAGNPSSEAFF.

This clone was counted between two and nine times. One end of the junction is discordant with germline, which a read error may explain. The chain employs TRBV12-3 or TRBV12-4 and TRBJ2-2, with D perhaps given as TRBD1 or TRBD2 (5 bases each). CDR3 length: 14 amino acids. The CDR3 loop is CASSLSGARGDLFF. The CDR3 coding sequence is TGTGCCAGCAGTTTGTCCGGGGCTCGAGGGGATCTGTTTTTT.